These 12 T cell receptor beta chains were all obtained from the same sample, sequenced in a study of T cell repertoires in cytomegalovirus infection. Their recognized antigens are unknown. Each CDR3 protein is one row after TCRdb ran MiXCR on the reads. The sample consists of about 500,000 distinct CDR3 sequences, more than 30% of them appearing once. The sample in question was cultured PBMCs, obtained from culture after CMV antigen stimulation. The receptors derive from a human donor in good health (CMV status not recorded). Some clones in this sample may be carry-over from other donors' samples.

CDR3 nucleotide sequence: TGCAGTGCTAGTTCGTTAAAACCCCTCCACTTT. Encoded protein: CSASSLKPLHF. The chain links TRBV20-1 to TRBJ1-6, with no clear D. This CDR3 has 11 amino acids. V dropped 3 bases and J dropped 12 bases, with 9 bases sitting between them. CDR1 is DFQATT and CDR2 is SNEGSKA in the germline V gene (reference sequence).

This clonotype has ten or more counts. This chain connects TRBV7-2 to TRBJ1-5; weak D call: TRBD1 (6 bases). The germline V and J ends were trimmed by 3 bases and 3 bases, with 9 bases remaining between them. The CDR3 has 14 residues. CDR1 SGHTA and CDR2 FQGNSA come from the germline V gene. The CDR3 DNA reads as TGTGCCAGCAGCTTCGGACAGAACAATCAGCCCCAGCATTTT. It codes for CASSFGQNNQPQHF. The variable domain in full, with the rest retrieved from reference TRBV7-2 and TRBJ1-5, is GAGVSQSPSNKVTEKGKDVELRCDPISGHTALYWYRQSLGQGLEFLIYFQGNSAPDKSGLPSDRFSAERTGGSVSTLTIQRTQQEDSAVYLCASSFGQNNQPQHFGDGTRLSIL.

The V and J genes are TRBV6-6 and TRBJ2-5; TRBD2 matches 9 bases. The CDR3 totals 15 residues. Germline CDR1 and CDR2: MNHNY and SVGAGI (reference sequence). Trimming cost V 0 bases and J 5 bases; bases outside gene matches: 4. The chain's CDR3 is CASSYSAGGLETQYF. The DNA of the CDR3 is TGTGCCAGCAGTTACTCGGCGGGAGGGCTTGAGACCCAGTACTTC.

The chain combines TRBV4-1 with TRBJ2-3; the D gene is possibly TRBD2 (5 bases). Trimming left V 3 bases short and J 0 bases short, with 10 bases between. Germline loops: CDR1 MGHRA, CDR2 YSYEKL. This CDR3 comprises 15 residues. The CDR3 sequence is CASSHIEGSTDTQYF. In nucleotides, the CDR3 is TGCGCCAGCAGCCACATTGAGGGAAGCACAGATACGCAGTATTTT.

The V call is TRBV7-6, the J call TRBJ2-7; D call uncertain. The CDR3 contains 14 residues. V dropped 6 bases and J dropped 4 bases, with 16 bases sitting between them. From germline, CDR1 is SGHVS and CDR2 FNYEAQ. CDR3 bases: TGTGCCAGCAGTATAATTGAATCCACTTACGAGCAGTACTTC. Amino acid sequence: CASSIIESTYEQYF.

This clonotype was counted many times. CDR3 bases: TGTGCCAGCAGTTACCGCCTTCAAAACACTGAAGCTTTCTTT. Translated: CASSYRLQNTEAFF. The chain employs TRBV6-5 and TRBJ1-1; D is uncertain. With 2 bases removed from V and 2 bases from J, the gap between germline ends came to 9 bases. CDR1 MNHEY and CDR2 SVGAGI come from the germline V gene. This CDR3 has 14 amino acids.

This clonotype was observed at least ten times. The V gene is TRBV7-2, the J gene TRBJ2-3, with a possible D match to TRBD1 (5 bases). V was trimmed by 2 bases and J by 4 bases, leaving 16 bases between them. The CDR3 length is 16 residues. Germline loops: CDR1 SGHTA, CDR2 FQGNSA. In nucleotides, the CDR3 is TGTGCCAGCAGCTTAATGCTCACGCAAGGGGCAGATACGCAGTATTTT. Its protein product is CASSLMLTQGADTQYF.

This clonotype was recorded a few times. This chain links TRBV5-1 with TRBJ1-1; maybe TRBD1 (6 bases). This CDR3 comprises 14 residues. From germline, CDR1 is SGHRS and CDR2 YFSETQ. V dropped 3 bases and J dropped 6 bases, with 15 bases sitting between them. CDR3 loop: CASSWPGDRSEAFF. The CDR3 region has the DNA TGCGCCAGCAGCTGGCCAGGGGATCGCTCTGAAGCTTTCTTT.

This chain joins TRBV10-3 and TRBJ2-1, with D perhaps matching TRBD2 (6 bases). Trimming cost V 4 bases and J 5 bases, with 12 bases left between them. CDR1 and CDR2 from the germline V gene are ENHRY and SYGVKD. This CDR3 has 14 amino acids. The CDR3 loop reads CAISAGLLDNEQFF. The CDR3 coding sequence is TGTGCCATCAGTGCGGGACTCCTCGACAATGAGCAGTTCTTC.

The table lists this clonotype with a few counts. This rearrangement joins TRBV7-8 to TRBJ1-3; D remains ambiguous. Germline V gene data show CDR1 as SGHVS and CDR2 as FQNEAQ. V lost 5 bases and J 0 bases, leaving 11 bases between the germline ends. CDR3 length equals 15 residues. The CDR3 here is CASSPGRFSGNTIYF. The CDR3 bases are TGTGCCAGCAGCCCCGGACGGTTCTCTGGAAACACCATATATTTT.

This clonotype was detected many times. The chain recombines TRBV7-2 with TRBJ2-3, with D perhaps being TRBD1 or TRBD2 (7 bases each). The CDR3 is 15 residues long. Between the trimmed V and J ends, which lost 4 bases and 0 bases, there was a span of 11 bases. The germline CDR1 and CDR2 sequences are SGHTA and FQGNSA. The CDR3 here is CASSSRGGSTDTQYF. The CDR3 DNA reads TGTGCCAGCAGCTCCAGGGGGGGAAGCACAGATACGCAGTATTTT.

The CDR3 loop reads CASSLRQGAGRPFF. The CDR3 DNA sequence: TGTGCCAGCAGCTTACGGCAGGGGGCGGGGAGGCCGTTCTTC. The chain couples TRBV7-2 to TRBJ2-1, with 8 bases lining up with TRBD1. The CDR3 totals 14 residues. V dropped 2 bases and J dropped 15; count of bases not matched to a gene: 12. Per the germline V gene, CDR1 is SGHTA and CDR2 is FQGNSA.